This is a list of T cell receptor beta chains from one sample in a study of cytomegalovirus exposure and HLA in healthy donors. This table comes from immunoSEQ multiplex PCR, and its TCRdb copy is limited to in-frame clones, with some not included. This table has some 160,000 clones, 84% appearing once. Sequencing was performed on PBMCs. All receptors come from a young man in good health and CMV-seronegative. Both conserved end residues are part of each CDR3. A D gene is named only where the DNA matches it firmly. Rows give clone size only sometimes, using once, few, many, or a class for an expanded clone.

V,J,size,D,DNA,CDR3
TRBV14,TRBJ2-2,.,.,TGTGCCAGCAGCCAAGCAAACACCGGGGAGCTGTTTTTT,CASSQANTGELFF
TRBV5-8,TRBJ1-5,.,TRBD1,TGTGCCAGCAGCTTGGACAGGGGGCTTCAGCCCCAGCATTTT,CASSLDRGLQPQHF
TRBV5-8,TRBJ2-7,.,.,TGTGCCAGCAGCTTAGCCGCCTACGAGCAGTACTTC,CASSLAAYEQYF
TRBV7-3,TRBJ2-3,.,.,TGTGCCAGCAGCCCTGACTTGGATCGCACAGATACGCAGTATTTT,CASSPDLDRTDTQYF
TRBV6-1,TRBJ2-5,few,TRBD1,TGTGCCAGCACGACAGGGGTTGTTCAAGAGACCCAGTACTTC,CASTTGVVQETQYF
TRBV4-1,TRBJ2-4,.,.,TGCGCCAGCAGCCAAGGTCTAAGGGGAAACATTCAGTACTTC,CASSQGLRGNIQYF
TRBV28,TRBJ2-7,.,TRBD2,TGTGCCAGCAGTTCACTAGCGGGGTCTATTTCCTACGAGCAGTACTTC,CASSSLAGSISYEQYF
TRBV5-8,TRBJ2-7,.,.,TGTGCCAGCAGCCTGTACAGGTCCGACGAGCAGTACTTC,CASSLYRSDEQYF
TRBV5-1,TRBJ2-1,.,TRBD2,TGCGCCAGCAGCTTGCTCAGCGGGGGGTACGATGAGCAGTTCTTC,CASSLLSGGYDEQFF
TRBV6-6,TRBJ2-7,.,TRBD2,TGTGCCAGCAGTTACGGGGCGGGAGAGGCCGAGCAGTACTTC,CASSYGAGEAEQYF
TRBV6-1,TRBJ1-2,.,TRBD1,TGTGCCAGCAGTGATTGGCGACAGGGACTTAGTGGCTACACCTTC,CASSDWRQGLSGYTF
TRBV11-2,TRBJ2-1,.,.,TGTGCCAGCAGCTTAAGCCCGAGAGGTCGTCTTTGGGTAACCAATGAGCAGTTCTTC,CASSLSPRGRLWVTNEQFF
TRBV7-6,TRBJ2-7,.,TRBD1,TGTGCCAGCAGCCCGGGACAGGGGGCCTACGAGCAGTACTTC,CASSPGQGAYEQYF
TRBV7-6,TRBJ2-7,.,TRBD1,TGTGCCAGCAGCTTACGGGACAGCCCTAACGAGCAGTACTTC,CASSLRDSPNEQYF
TRBV6-5,TRBJ1-1,.,TRBD1,TGTGCCAGCAGCAGGGACAGGGACACTGAAGCTTTCTTT,CASSRDRDTEAFF
TRBV6-1,TRBJ2-4,.,TRBD2,TGTGCCAGCAGTGAATCGAGCCTTCTAGCGGGGCAAAACATTCAGTACTTC,CASSESSLLAGQNIQYF
TRBV5-1,TRBJ1-3,.,TRBD1,TGCGCCAGCAGCAGGGACAGCTCTGGAAACACCATATATTTT,CASSRDSSGNTIYF
TRBV10-3,TRBJ2-7,.,.,TGTGCCAGCAGGTCACAGGGAGCTGGCTACGAGCAGTACTTC,CASRSQGAGYEQYF
TRBV28,TRBJ1-1,.,TRBD1,TGTGCCAGCAGTTTACCCCCTGGGACAGGGGGCCTGAACACTGAAGCTTTCTTT,CASSLPPGTGGLNTEAFF
TRBV5-1,TRBJ2-5,.,TRBD2,TGCGCCAGCAGCGGAGGACTAGCGGGAGGGCCGCGGGGAGAGACCCAGTACTTC,CASSGGLAGGPRGETQYF
TRBV9,TRBJ2-1,.,TRBD2,TGTGCCAGCAGCGTAGGCGGGAGTGCGAACAATGAGCAGTTCTTC,CASSVGGSANNEQFF
TRBV5-6,TRBJ2-3,.,.,TGTGCCAGCAGCATTCCGGGCACAGATACGCAGTATTTT,CASSIPGTDTQYF
TRBV2,TRBJ1-2,.,.,TGTGCCAGCAGGGGCGACCCCTATGGCTACACCTTC,CASRGDPYGYTF
TRBV7-9,TRBJ1-3,.,.,TGTTCCAGCAGCTTAGCAGTCCTCCGGAGCTCTGGAAACACCATATATTTT,CSSSLAVLRSSGNTIYF
TRBV7-3,TRBJ2-7,.,TRBD1,TGTTCCAGCAGCTTAGGGACAGCCTACGAGCAGTACTTC,CSSSLGTAYEQYF
TRBV2,TRBJ1-3,.,.,TGTGCCAGCAGAGGCGTACACTCGGGAGAGCTGTCCGGAAACACCATATATTTT,CASRGVHSGELSGNTIYF
TRBV18,TRBJ1-1,.,.,TGTGCCAGCTCACTGACGGGGAAGGGGGACACTGAAGCTTTCTTT,CASSLTGKGDTEAFF